This TCR beta chain is drawn from a study of technical replicates of blood from a few donors. Here immunoSEQ multiplex PCR was the method, and the copy in TCRdb shows in-frame clones only, minus some. The data hold around 58,000 clones, with more than 85% observed a single time. Sequenced input: PBMCs. The clonotype was recovered from a human donor in good health. Some clones in this sample may be carry-over from other donors' samples.

The CDR3 is CASRPITGGAGNSPLHF. In DNA form, the CDR3 reads TGTGCCAGCAGGCCCATCACAGGGGGCGCGGGAAATTCACCCCTCCACTTT. This chain uses TRBV7-2 with TRBJ1-6; 9 nucleotides agree with TRBD1. This CDR3 has 17 residues. CDR1 is SGHTA, CDR2 FQGNSA, per germline. Germline trimming cut 6 bases from V and 7 bases from J; bases unmatched to any gene: 13.